This TCR beta chain was found in a study of cytomegalovirus exposure and HLA in healthy donors. The donors were part of the validation cohort of some 120 subjects. That cohort was separate from the first cohort, which comprised about 670 subjects. A remark on this clone: Antigen unknown.

Here immunoSEQ multiplex PCR was the method, and the copy in TCRdb shows in-frame clones only, minus some. The sample has 250,000 to 400,000 clones, roughly 88% seen once; the top ten hold about 0.96%. Study findings and constraints: In the 95 to 150 validation repertoires, approximately 94% of cluster scores exceeded 0, per a later analysis.

Germline CDR1 is SQVTM and CDR2 is ANQGSEA. V was clipped by 3 bases and J by 3 bases, with 10 bases between them. The CDR3 runs to 13 residues. The sequencing input was PBMCs. This receptor was identified in a man younger than 45 in good health and CMV-seronegative. The rearrangement links TRBV29-1 to TRBJ2-3, with D maybe TRBD2 (6 bases). DNA for the CDR3: TGCAGCGTTGACTTCGCGGGGACAGATACGCAGTATTTT. Protein: CSVDFAGTDTQYF.